The rows below give T cell receptor beta chains drawn from one sample of a study of human T cells and chemical hapten exposure. TCRdb used MiXCR to reprocess the RACE reads, holding one entry per CDR3 protein. The table lists about 85,000 distinct CDR3 sequences, about 8.5% of them singletons, with approximately 2.8% in the top ten. The sequenced sample was whole blood, obtained in connection with sensitization to the hapten diphenylcyclopropenone (DPC). The source is a man aged 40-49 years with alopecia areata. Some clones in this sample may be carry-over from other donors' samples. Both conserved end residues are part of each CDR3. Fields, in order: CDR3 DNA, CDR3 protein, D gene, J gene, clone size, V gene. D genes are given only for firm matches. Part of the rows lack a size; the others show once, few, many or a class for expanded clones.

TGTGCCAGCAGCTTAGCGACTGACTCCTACGAGCAGTACTTC,CASSLATDSYEQYF,NA,TRBJ2-7,few,TRBV7-2
TGTGCCAGCAGCTCGGGGCTAGATGGTTACAATGAGCAGTTCTTC,CASSSGLDGYNEQFF,NA,TRBJ2-1,many,TRBV7-6
TGTGCCAGCAGCTCAGGGGACAGAACTAATGAAAAACTGTTTTTT,CASSSGDRTNEKLFF,TRBD1,TRBJ1-4,few,TRBV5-4
TGCAGTGCTAGAGCAGTGGAGGGTAATTCACCCCTCCACTTT,CSARAVEGNSPLHF,NA,TRBJ1-6,many,TRBV20-1
TGTGCCAGCAGCTCGGTTCGGGTCCATAATTCACCCCTCCACTTT,CASSSVRVHNSPLHF,NA,TRBJ1-6,many,TRBV6-5
TGTGCCATCAGCGAAGGTTTCCTCAACACCGGGGAGCTGTTTTTT,CAISEGFLNTGELFF,NA,TRBJ2-2,once,TRBV10-3
TGTGCCAGCAGCCCCCAAGATACGCAGTATTTT,CASSPQDTQYF,NA,TRBJ2-3,many,TRBV7-2
TGCGCCAGCAGCCTAGGACTACCAAACAATGAGCAGTTCTTC,CASSLGLPNNEQFF,NA,TRBJ2-1,NA,TRBV5-1
TGTGCCAGCAGTTTCGAACCGGGACTAGCGGGCAATGAGCAGTTCTTC,CASSFEPGLAGNEQFF,TRBD2,TRBJ2-1,NA,TRBV12-3/TRBV12-4
TGTGCCAGCAGCTTTTCTAGCGATCAGCCCCAGCATTTT,CASSFSSDQPQHF,NA,TRBJ1-5,few,TRBV7-2
TGTGCCAGCAGCTTGACAGGGGATCGCTCTGGAAACACCATATATTTT,CASSLTGDRSGNTIYF,TRBD1,TRBJ1-3,many,TRBV7-6
TGCACCAGCAGCCAAGATTTCGGACAAGAGAGGGGAGGAAGGAGAACTGAAGCTTTCTTT,CTSSQDFGQERGGRRTEAFF,NA,TRBJ1-1,few,TRBV1
TGTGCCAGCAGTTCCTACAGGGGGCGGTCAGATGGCTACACCTTC,CASSSYRGRSDGYTF,TRBD1,TRBJ1-2,few,TRBV27
TGTGCCAGCACCGATCTGGGTGTCAGACCGAGATATAATTCACCCCTCCACTTT,CASTDLGVRPRYNSPLHF,NA,TRBJ1-6,many,TRBV6-6
TGTGCCAGCGCCGTAGGGGGAGCGACAGATACGCAGTATTTT,CASAVGGATDTQYF,NA,TRBJ2-3,few,TRBV7-8
TGTGCCAACAGCCTTGGGGACAGATACACTGAAGCTTTCTTT,CANSLGDRYTEAFF,TRBD1,TRBJ1-1,NA,TRBV7-2
TGTGCCATCAGTGCGGACAGGGATGAGACCCAGTACTTC,CAISADRDETQYF,TRBD1,TRBJ2-5,few,TRBV10-3
TGTGCCAGCAGTGCCACCGGGACAGGGGCCTACGAGCAGTACTTC,CASSATGTGAYEQYF,TRBD1,TRBJ2-7,NA,TRBV25-1
TGCGCCAGCAGCCCCGGGGACGGTCAAGAGACCCAGTACTTC,CASSPGDGQETQYF,NA,TRBJ2-5,few,TRBV5-1
TGCAGCGGGCTACAAGGGAGCGAGCAGTACTTC,CSGLQGSEQYF,NA,TRBJ2-7,NA,TRBV29-1
TGTGCCAGCAGCCCCGGACAGGGGATGTGGGCTTTCTTT,CASSPGQGMWAFF,TRBD1,TRBJ1-1,NA,TRBV6-5
TGTGCCAGCAGACAAGCGGCGGGTACTGAAGCTTTCTTT,CASRQAAGTEAFF,NA,TRBJ1-1,many,TRBV7-9
TGTGCCAGCAGCCACTACCTAGGGGGGCTAGATACGCAGTATTTT,CASSHYLGGLDTQYF,NA,TRBJ2-3,NA,TRBV3-1
TGTGCCAGCAGTTACGGGACCCACGGGGGCCAAGAGACCCAGTACTTC,CASSYGTHGGQETQYF,NA,TRBJ2-5,many,TRBV6-6
TGCAGTGCTAGAGCCGGGGATAGATACGAAAAACTGTTTTTT,CSARAGDRYEKLFF,NA,TRBJ1-4,many,TRBV20-1
TGTGCCAGCATCAAGGCTGGGGGATATGGCTACACCTTC,CASIKAGGYGYTF,NA,TRBJ1-2,NA,TRBV6-2/TRBV6-3
TGTGCCAGCAGGGACAGGGGTTCCTACAATGAGCAGTTCTTC,CASRDRGSYNEQFF,TRBD1,TRBJ2-1,few,TRBV6-1
TGTGCCAGCACCCTTCAGACGGGATACAATGAGCAGTTCTTC,CASTLQTGYNEQFF,NA,TRBJ2-1,NA,TRBV7-9
TGCGCCAGCAGCTTGTTTCTGGGCCCCTCTGGAAACACCATATATTTT,CASSLFLGPSGNTIYF,NA,TRBJ1-3,NA,TRBV5-1
TGCAGTGCTAGAGATTGGGGGGGGTTCGGCGGGAGGGCCACAGATACGCAGTATTTT,CSARDWGGFGGRATDTQYF,TRBD2,TRBJ2-3,NA,TRBV20-1
TGCAGCGTTGTTTCCGGGACAGGGATTGATCAGCCCCAGCATTTT,CSVVSGTGIDQPQHF,TRBD1,TRBJ1-5,many,TRBV29-1
TGTGCCAGCAGCTTGGAACAGTATAATTCACCCCTCCACTTT,CASSLEQYNSPLHF,NA,TRBJ1-6,few,TRBV7-9
TGCAGCGTTGAACGGGGGCTGGGGTATGGCTACACCTTC,CSVERGLGYGYTF,NA,TRBJ1-2,few,TRBV29-1
TGTGCCAGCAGCGGAGCAGGGTTAAATCAGCCCCAGCATTTT,CASSGAGLNQPQHF,NA,TRBJ1-5,many,TRBV9
TGTGCCAGCAGCAGGACATCCCCTCTGGATACGCAGTATTTT,CASSRTSPLDTQYF,NA,TRBJ2-3,NA,TRBV5-6
TGCGCCAGCAGCTTAGGAGTGGACTTTAGATCTGGGGCCAACGTCCTGACTTTC,CASSLGVDFRSGANVLTF,NA,TRBJ2-6,few,TRBV5-1
TGCGCCAGCAGCTTGTATAGCGGAAAAGGGCAGTTCTTC,CASSLYSGKGQFF,NA,TRBJ2-1,many,TRBV5-1
TGTGCCAGCAGCGTGGGACCGGGGGGCGATCGTGAGCAGTTCTTC,CASSVGPGGDREQFF,NA,TRBJ2-1,many,TRBV9
TGTGCCAGCAGTTACGGGACACAGGCTTTCTTT,CASSYGTQAFF,NA,TRBJ1-1,NA,TRBV6-1
TGTGCCAGCAGTCGGGAGGGGGCTGGGGCCAACGTCCTGACTTTC,CASSREGAGANVLTF,TRBD2,TRBJ2-6,many,TRBV28
TGTGCCAGCAGCTCGGGCTGGACAACACCACCGTATTTT,CASSSGWTTPPYF,NA,TRBJ2-3,NA,TRBV11-3
TGTGCCAGCAGCCCCCACAGTTCGGGTTACAATGAGCAGTTCTTC,CASSPHSSGYNEQFF,NA,TRBJ2-1,many,TRBV9
TGTGCCAGCAGGTCTGCGGGGAGCTCCTACGAGCAGTACTTC,CASRSAGSSYEQYF,NA,TRBJ2-7,few,TRBV28
TGCAGTGCTAGACCCTCCCGGGTACAAGAGACCCAGTACTTC,CSARPSRVQETQYF,NA,TRBJ2-5,many,TRBV20-1
TGCAGTGCCCAAAAGGGGGGGAGGTCAGATACGCAGTATTTT,CSAQKGGRSDTQYF,NA,TRBJ2-3,few,TRBV20-1
TGTGCCTGGAGCCCGGACCGGGGGTTAGCGGGAGAGTTGGGGGGGAAGACCCAGTACTTC,CAWSPDRGLAGELGGKTQYF,TRBD2,TRBJ2-5,NA,TRBV30
TGTGCCAGCAGTTTTGGGAACTATGGCTACACCTTC,CASSFGNYGYTF,NA,TRBJ1-2,many,TRBV12-3/TRBV12-4
TGTGCCAGCAGCTTGGAGACGAGATCAGATACGCAGTATTTT,CASSLETRSDTQYF,NA,TRBJ2-3,NA,TRBV5-4
TGCAGTGCTAGAGATTCTGGACCGGGGGAATTGTATAATCAGCCCCAGCATTTT,CSARDSGPGELYNQPQHF,NA,TRBJ1-5,few,TRBV20-1
TGTGCCAGCTCACCATCAGGCAGGCGACCTTATAGCAATCAGCCCCAGCATTTT,CASSPSGRRPYSNQPQHF,NA,TRBJ1-5,many,TRBV18
TGTGCCAGCAGCGTACCGGGACTAGCGGGTCTTAGCTCCTACGAGCAGTACTTC,CASSVPGLAGLSSYEQYF,TRBD2,TRBJ2-7,NA,TRBV7-2
TGTGCCACCAGTGCGACGGGACAGGGACTCACTGAAGCTTTCTTT,CATSATGQGLTEAFF,TRBD1,TRBJ1-1,few,TRBV24-1
TGCAGTGCTAGACCGGGTTATCAATTGGTCTATGGCTACACCTTC,CSARPGYQLVYGYTF,NA,TRBJ1-2,many,TRBV20-1